The present T cell receptor beta chain was sequenced within a study of blood T cell repertoires in COVID-19. The data were produced by immunoSEQ multiplex PCR, yet TCRdb's version contains in-frame clones alone and is incomplete. The data hold 150,000 or so clones, with around 90% observed a single time. Germline CDR1 reads SEHNR; CDR2 reads FQNEAQ (reference sequence). The V and J ends lost 4 bases and 9 bases respectively, with 16 bases between them. The CDR3 extends over 14 amino acids. The TCR originated in a woman aged 40-49 years who had been exposed to COVID-19. The source material was PBMCs or T cells enriched from blood (not recorded which). V and J are TRBV7-9 and TRBJ2-1, with a possible D match to TRBD1 (6 bases). The CDR3: CASSSQQGGVEQFF. CDR3 in DNA: TGTGCCAGCAGCTCACAACAGGGTGGCGTTGAGCAGTTCTTC. The whole variable domain, remainder taken from reference TRBV7-9 and TRBJ2-1, is DTGVSQNPRHKITKRGQNVTFRCDPISEHNRLYWYRQTLGQGPEFLTYFQNEAQLEKSRLLSDRFSAERPKGSFSTLEIQRTEQGDSAMYLCASSSQQGGVEQFFGPGTRLTVL.